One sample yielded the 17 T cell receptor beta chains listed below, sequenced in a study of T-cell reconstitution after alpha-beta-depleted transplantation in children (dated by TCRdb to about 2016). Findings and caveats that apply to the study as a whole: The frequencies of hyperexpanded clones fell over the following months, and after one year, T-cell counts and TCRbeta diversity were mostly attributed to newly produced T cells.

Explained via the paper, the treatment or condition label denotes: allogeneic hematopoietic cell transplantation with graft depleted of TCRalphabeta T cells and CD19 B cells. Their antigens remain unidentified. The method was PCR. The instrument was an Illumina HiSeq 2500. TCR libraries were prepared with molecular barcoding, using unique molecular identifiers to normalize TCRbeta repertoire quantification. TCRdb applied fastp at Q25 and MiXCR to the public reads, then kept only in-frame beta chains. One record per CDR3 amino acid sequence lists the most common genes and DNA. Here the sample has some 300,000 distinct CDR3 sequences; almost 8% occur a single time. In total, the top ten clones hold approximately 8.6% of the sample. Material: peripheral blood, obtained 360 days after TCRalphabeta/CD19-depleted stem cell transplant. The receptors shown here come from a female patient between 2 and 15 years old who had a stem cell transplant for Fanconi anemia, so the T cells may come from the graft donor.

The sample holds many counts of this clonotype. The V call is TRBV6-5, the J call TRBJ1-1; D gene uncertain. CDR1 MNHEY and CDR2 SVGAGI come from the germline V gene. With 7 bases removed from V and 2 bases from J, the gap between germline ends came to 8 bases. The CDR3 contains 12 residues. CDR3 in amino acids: CASNRPNTEAFF. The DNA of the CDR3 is TGTGCCAGCAACCGGCCAAACACTGAAGCTTTCTTT.

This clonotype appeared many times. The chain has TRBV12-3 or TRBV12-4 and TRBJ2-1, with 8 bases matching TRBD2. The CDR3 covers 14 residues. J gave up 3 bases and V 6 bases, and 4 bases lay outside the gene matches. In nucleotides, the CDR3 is TGTGCCAGCAGGAAGGCGGGGGGCTACAATGAGCAGTTCTTC. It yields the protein CASRKAGGYNEQFF.

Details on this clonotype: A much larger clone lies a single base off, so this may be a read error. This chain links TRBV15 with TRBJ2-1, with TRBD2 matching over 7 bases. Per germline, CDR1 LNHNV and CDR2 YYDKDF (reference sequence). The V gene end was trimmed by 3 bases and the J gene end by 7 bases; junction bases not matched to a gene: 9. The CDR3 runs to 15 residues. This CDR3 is CATSRGTGGGNEQFF. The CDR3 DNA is TGTGCCACCAGCAGGGGAACTGGCGGGGGAAATGAGCAGTTCTTC.

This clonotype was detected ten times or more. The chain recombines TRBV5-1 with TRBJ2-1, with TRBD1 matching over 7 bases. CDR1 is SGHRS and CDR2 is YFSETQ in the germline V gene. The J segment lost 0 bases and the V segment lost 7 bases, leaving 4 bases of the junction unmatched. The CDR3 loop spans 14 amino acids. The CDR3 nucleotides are TGCGCCAGCGTCCGGGACAGCTCCTACAATGAGCAGTTCTTC. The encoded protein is CASVRDSSYNEQFF.

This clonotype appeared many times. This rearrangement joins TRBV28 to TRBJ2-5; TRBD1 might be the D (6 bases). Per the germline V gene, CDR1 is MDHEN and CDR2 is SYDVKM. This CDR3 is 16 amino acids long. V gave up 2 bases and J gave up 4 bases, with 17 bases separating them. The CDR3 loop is CASSLGITRGAETQYF. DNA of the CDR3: TGTGCCAGCAGTTTAGGAATAACCAGGGGAGCAGAGACCCAGTACTTC.

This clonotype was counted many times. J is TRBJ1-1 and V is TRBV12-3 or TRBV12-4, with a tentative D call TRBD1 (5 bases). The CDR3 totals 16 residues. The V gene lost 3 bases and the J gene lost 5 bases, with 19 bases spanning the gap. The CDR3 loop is CASSFRRAPGGTEAFF. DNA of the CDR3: TGTGCCAGCAGTTTCCGCAGGGCGCCGGGGGGGACTGAAGCTTTCTTT.

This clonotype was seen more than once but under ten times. This CDR3 is CSARDQRGAYEQYV. CDR3 coding DNA: TGCAGTGCTAGAGACCAGCGGGGGGCCTACGAGCAGTACGTC. This chain joins TRBV20-1 and TRBJ2-7; TRBD2 matches 9 bases. The ends lost 0 bases at V and 2 bases at J; junction bases unmatched: 2. The CDR3 has 14 amino acids. Germline CDR1 is DFQATT and CDR2 is SNEGSKA (reference sequence).

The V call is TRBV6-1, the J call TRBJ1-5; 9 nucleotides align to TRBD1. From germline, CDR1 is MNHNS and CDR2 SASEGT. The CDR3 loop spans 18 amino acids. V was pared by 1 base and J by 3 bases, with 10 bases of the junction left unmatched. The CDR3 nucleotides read TGTGCCAGCAGTGAAGTTTTTGGACAGGGGAGAGTCAATCAGCCCCAGCATTTT. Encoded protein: CASSEVFGQGRVNQPQHF.

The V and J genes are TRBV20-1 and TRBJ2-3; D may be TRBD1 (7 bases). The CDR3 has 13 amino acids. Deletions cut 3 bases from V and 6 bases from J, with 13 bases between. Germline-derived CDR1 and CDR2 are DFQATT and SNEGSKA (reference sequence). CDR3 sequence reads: CSASRRGLDTQYF. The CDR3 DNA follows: TGCAGTGCTAGTAGGAGGGGGCTGGATACGCAGTATTTT.

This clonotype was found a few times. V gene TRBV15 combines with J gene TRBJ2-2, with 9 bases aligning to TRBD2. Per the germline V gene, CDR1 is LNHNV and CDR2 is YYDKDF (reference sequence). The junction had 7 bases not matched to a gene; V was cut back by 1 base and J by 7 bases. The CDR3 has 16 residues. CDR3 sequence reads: CATSRGAGGQDGELFF. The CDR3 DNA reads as TGTGCCACCAGCAGAGGGGCGGGGGGGCAGGACGGGGAGCTGTTTTTT.

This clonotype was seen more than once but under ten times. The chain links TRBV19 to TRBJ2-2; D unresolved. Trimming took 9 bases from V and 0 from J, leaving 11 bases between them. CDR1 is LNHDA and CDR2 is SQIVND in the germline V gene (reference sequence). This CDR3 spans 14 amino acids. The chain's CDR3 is CASQPFANTGELFF. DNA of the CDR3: TGTGCCAGCCAGCCGTTCGCGAACACCGGGGAGCTGTTTTTT.

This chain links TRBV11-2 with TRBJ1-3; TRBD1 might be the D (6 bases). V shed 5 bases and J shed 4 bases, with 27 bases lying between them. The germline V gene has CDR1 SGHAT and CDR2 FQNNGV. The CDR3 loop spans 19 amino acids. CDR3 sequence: CASSPHRTDSILSGNTIYF. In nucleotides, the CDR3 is TGTGCCAGCAGCCCCCATCGGACAGACTCGATACTTAGCGGAAACACCATATATTTT.

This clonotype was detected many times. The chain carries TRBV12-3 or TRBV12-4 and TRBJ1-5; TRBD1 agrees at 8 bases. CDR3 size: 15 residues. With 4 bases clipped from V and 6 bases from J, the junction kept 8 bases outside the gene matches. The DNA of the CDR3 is TGTGCCAGCAGTTGGATACAGGGGGGAGTTCAGCCCCAGCATTTT. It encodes CASSWIQGGVQPQHF.

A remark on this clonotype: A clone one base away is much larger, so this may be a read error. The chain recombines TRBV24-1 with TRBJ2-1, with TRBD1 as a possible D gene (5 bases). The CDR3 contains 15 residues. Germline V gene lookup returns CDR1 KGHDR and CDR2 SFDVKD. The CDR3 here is CAISESGFSYNEQFF. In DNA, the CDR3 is TGTGCCATCAGTGAATCAGGGTTTTCCTACAATGAGCAGTTCTTC.

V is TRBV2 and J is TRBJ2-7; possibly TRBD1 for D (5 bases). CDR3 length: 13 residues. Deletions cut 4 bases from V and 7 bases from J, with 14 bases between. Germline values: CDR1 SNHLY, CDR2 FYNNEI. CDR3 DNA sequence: TGTGCCAGCAGTGGGGGCCCACGTGGGGAGCAGTACGTC. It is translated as CASSGGPRGEQYV.

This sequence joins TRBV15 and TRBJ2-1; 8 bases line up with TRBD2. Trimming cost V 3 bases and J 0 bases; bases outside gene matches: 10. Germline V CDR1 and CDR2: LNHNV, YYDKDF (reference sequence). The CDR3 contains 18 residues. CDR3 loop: CATSRGATGTSSYNEQFF. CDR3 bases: TGTGCCACCAGCAGGGGGGCCACCGGGACTAGCTCCTACAATGAGCAGTTCTTC.

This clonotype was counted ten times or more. The CDR3 nucleotides read TGTGCCACCTCGGGACCGCCAAACTATGGCTACACCTTC. Protein product: CATSGPPNYGYTF. The chain combines TRBV12-3 or TRBV12-4 with TRBJ1-2; D may be TRBD1 (5 bases). V was pared by 10 bases and J by 2 bases, with 14 bases between. The CDR3 is 13 residues long.